This T cell receptor beta chain was documented in a study of regulatory T cells in long-lasting Graves disease. Study-wide points: Persistent Graves' patients possessed reduced TCR diversity relative to recently diagnosed ones.

The time point was: newly diagnosed GD, antithyroid drugs for less than 3 months. PBMCs provided the RNA from which the TCR library was made. The TCR beta library used iRepertoire HTBI primers with Arm-PCR amplification of CDR3. Via MiXCR, TCRdb re-called the multiplex PCR reads, giving one row per CDR3 protein. The table records about 620,000 distinct CDR3 sequences, roughly 15% of them present only once. This clonotype was found many times. The antigen is undetermined. These records were also assigned to another study, of T cells in Graves' hyperthyroidism and ophthalmopathy. From that study: Researchers found most expanded thyroid clonotypes above 0.001 in blood as well.

This sequence originates from a woman aged 25 to 39 with Graves disease. The source was peripheral blood mononuclear cells (PBMCs), collected at new diagnosis, from a patient treated with antithyroid drugs.

In DNA form, the CDR3 reads TGTGCCAGCAGCTTAGGCCTAGCGGAGCCCACAGATACGCAGTATTTT. It specifies CASSLGLAEPTDTQYF. The genes are TRBV7-2 and TRBJ2-3, with 7 nucleotides matching TRBD2. The germline CDR1 and CDR2 sequences are SGHTA and FQGNSA. The V segment lost 1 base and the J segment 2 bases; nucleotides outside the gene matches: 6. This CDR3 is 16 amino acids long.